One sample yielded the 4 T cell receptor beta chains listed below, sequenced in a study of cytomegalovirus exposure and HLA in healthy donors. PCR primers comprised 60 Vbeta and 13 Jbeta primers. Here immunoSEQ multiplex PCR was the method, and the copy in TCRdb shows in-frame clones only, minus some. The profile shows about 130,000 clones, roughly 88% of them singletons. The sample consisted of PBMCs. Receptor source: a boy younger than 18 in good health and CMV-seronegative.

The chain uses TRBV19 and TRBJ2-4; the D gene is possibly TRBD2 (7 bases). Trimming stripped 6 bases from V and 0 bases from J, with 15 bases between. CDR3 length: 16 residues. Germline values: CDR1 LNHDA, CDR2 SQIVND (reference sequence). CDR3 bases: TGTGCCAGTAGGGCCAGAGGGGGGGCAGCCAAAAACATTCAGTACTTC. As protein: CASRARGGAAKNIQYF. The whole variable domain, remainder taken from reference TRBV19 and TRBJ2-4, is DGGITQSPKYLFRKEGQNVTLSCEQNLNHDAMYWYRQDPGQGLRLIYYSQIVNDFQKGDIAEGYSVSREKKESFPLTVTSAQKNPTAFYLCASRARGGAAKNIQYFGAGTRLSVL.

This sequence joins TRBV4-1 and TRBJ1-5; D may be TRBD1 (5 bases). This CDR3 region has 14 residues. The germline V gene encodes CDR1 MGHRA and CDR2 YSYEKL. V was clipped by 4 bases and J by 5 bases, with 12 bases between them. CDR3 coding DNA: TGCGCCAGCAGCCCGGGGGGGGGACATCAGCCCCAGCATTTT. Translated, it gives CASSPGGGHQPQHF.

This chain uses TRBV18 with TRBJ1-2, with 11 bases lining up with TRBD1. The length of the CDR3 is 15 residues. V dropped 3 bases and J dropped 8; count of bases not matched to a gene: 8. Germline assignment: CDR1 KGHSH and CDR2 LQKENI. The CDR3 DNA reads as TGTGCCAGCTCACCCGCCGGACAGGGGGCCGGGGGCTACACCTTC. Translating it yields CASSPAGQGAGGYTF.

CDR3 amino acids: CASSPGQGYTGELFF. CDR3 DNA: TGTGCCAGCAGTCCGGGACAGGGGTACACCGGGGAGCTGTTTTTT. The V gene is TRBV5-4, the J gene TRBJ2-2; 10 nucleotides match TRBD1. The CDR3 consists of 15 residues. V lost 5 bases and J lost 3; bases outside the gene matches: 4. The germline V gene encodes CDR1 SGHNT and CDR2 YYREEE (reference sequence).